This TCR beta chain was sequenced in a study of blood T cell repertoires in COVID-19. The wider study: Donors in the United States, Italy and Spain gave samples during acute or convalescent COVID-19. PBMCs, B-cell-depleted T cells, or T cells were the source of the cDNA or gDNA that made up the material.

Authors' data handling: Amplification of reference gene primers provided the estimated nucleated cell counts. The data were produced by immunoSEQ multiplex PCR, yet TCRdb's version contains in-frame clones alone and is incomplete. That table supplies the V and J calls and clone size; D and trimming were determined from the DNA. The sample includes around 72,000 clones, 80% to 85% of them seen just once. About this clone itself: At one end the junction does not follow the germline gene, possibly because of a read error.

This CDR3 region has 14 residues. Germline V gene lookup returns CDR1 SQVTM and CDR2 ANQGSEA. The specimen sequenced was peripheral blood. The TCR was taken from a woman aged 60 to 75 with acute or convalescent COVID-19. The V and J genes are TRBV29-1 and TRBJ1-3; the D gene is possibly TRBD1 (5 bases). CDR3 sequence (DNA): TGCAGCGTAGAAGGACAAAGCTCTGGAAACACCATATATTTT. Translated: CSVEGQSSGNTIYF.